Presented here are 18 T cell receptor beta chains from one specimen sequenced in a study of beta chain features in type 1 diabetes. Sequencing targeted expressed TCRB transcripts, as all isolated RNA had been reverse transcribed. Profiling relied on immunoSEQ multiplex PCR, and the TCRdb table lists in-frame clones only, not all of them. The top ten clones hold about 1.9% of a sample with some 150,000 clones, approximately 12% of them seen once. The sequenced material came from central memory CD4+ T cells from blood. The receptors derive from a man between 18 and 29 years old in good health.

Only a few counts were recorded for this clone. The chain couples TRBV27 to TRBJ2-3, with 9 bases identical to TRBD2. CDR3 length: 17 residues. J gave up 11 bases and V 5 bases, and 20 bases lay outside the gene matches. The germline V gene encodes CDR1 MNHEY and CDR2 SMNVEV (reference sequence). CDR3 sequence reads: CASSPIRWRGGLEVQYF. The CDR3 DNA sequence: TGTGCCAGCAGTCCCATCAGATGGCGGGGGGGCCTCGAAGTGCAGTATTTT.

Many counts were recorded for this clone. V usage is TRBV9 and J usage is TRBJ2-1, with 8 bases matching TRBD2. Germline V gives CDR1 SGDLS, CDR2 YYNGEE. The CDR3 consists of 15 residues. J lost 9 bases, V lost 0 bases, and 8 bases had no gene match. CDR3 DNA: TGTGCCAGCAGCGTAGCCCCCAGCGGGAGCGGTGAGCAGTTCTTC. Amino acid sequence: CASSVAPSGSGEQFF. Combining the CDR3 with reference TRBV9 and TRBJ2-1 gives the whole variable domain DSGVTQTPKHLITATGQRVTLRCSPRSGDLSVYWYQQSLDQGLQFLIQYYNGEERAKGNILERFSAQQFPDLHSELNLSSLELGDSALYFCASSVAPSGSGEQFFGPGTRLTVL.

In this sample, this clone turned up a few times. V usage is TRBV6-1 and J usage is TRBJ1-4; D possibly corresponds to TRBD1 (5 bases). Trimming took 5 bases from V and 0 from J, leaving 10 bases between them. Germline CDR1 is MNHNS and CDR2 is SASEGT. This CDR3 comprises 15 residues. The CDR3 sequence: CASSKQVATNEKLFF. Written as DNA, the CDR3 is TGTGCCAGCAGTAAACAGGTTGCAACTAATGAAAAACTGTTTTTT.

The chain has TRBV28 and TRBJ2-1; D possibly corresponds to TRBD1 (5 bases). The CDR3 loop spans 15 amino acids. Trimming left V 3 bases short and J 9 bases short, with 18 bases between. From germline, CDR1 is MDHEN and CDR2 SYDVKM. Here the CDR3 DNA reads TGTGCCAGCAGTTTTCATGGCAAGGGGATTCCTGAGCAGTTCTTC. This sequence encodes CASSFHGKGIPEQFF.

V and J are TRBV14 and TRBJ2-7, with TRBD2 matching over 7 bases. The CDR3 runs to 14 residues. V trimming: 0 bases; J trimming: 2 bases; junction bases outside the gene matches: 1. The germline V gene encodes CDR1 SGHDN and CDR2 FVKESK. The CDR3 loop is CASSQDAGAYEQYF. The DNA for the CDR3 is TGTGCCAGCAGCCAAGATGCGGGAGCCTACGAGCAGTACTTC.

The sample holds many counts of this clone. The chain employs TRBV7-3 and TRBJ2-5, with D perhaps being TRBD1 or TRBD2 (5 bases each). The CDR3 is 15 amino acids. CDR1 and CDR2 (germline): SGHTA, FQGTGA. V was shortened by 3 bases and J by 4 bases, with 15 bases between the two germline ends. CDR3 nucleotides: TGTGCCAGCAGCTTGACGGGACCAGGTCGAGAGACCCAGTACTTC. Translating it yields CASSLTGPGRETQYF.

This clone was observed a few times. CDR3 sequence: CASNPGQGNGYTF. The DNA for the CDR3 is TGTGCCAGCAACCCGGGACAGGGGAATGGCTACACCTTC. The V gene is TRBV6-5, the J gene TRBJ1-2; 10 nucleotides line up with TRBD1. The germline gives CDR1 MNHEY, CDR2 SVGAGI. The junction had 5 bases not matched to a gene; V was cut back by 7 bases and J by 6 bases. The CDR3 is made up of 13 amino acids.

This clone appeared a few times. The chain is built from TRBV7-2 and TRBJ2-1; TRBD2 matches at 14 bases. CDR3 length: 15 residues. The V segment lost 4 bases and the J segment 9 bases; nucleotides outside the gene matches: 5. Germline values: CDR1 SGHTA, CDR2 FQGNSA. This CDR3 is CASSSGLAGAPEQFF. The CDR3 DNA reads TGTGCCAGCAGCTCGGGACTAGCGGGGGCCCCTGAGCAGTTCTTC. The complete variable domain, with remaining parts taken from reference TRBV7-2 and TRBJ2-1, reads GAGVSQSPSNKVTEKGKDVELRCDPISGHTALYWYRQSLGQGLEFLIYFQGNSAPDKSGLPSDRFSAERTGGSVSTLTIQRTQQEDSAVYLCASSSGLAGAPEQFFGPGTRLTVL.

The chain uses TRBV2 and TRBJ2-7; no definite D call. The CDR3 has 12 residues. The ends were cut back, 7 bases at V and 1 base at J, with 8 bases in the middle. Germline CDR1 SNHLY, CDR2 FYNNEI. CDR3 nucleotides: TGTGCCAGCACTGCAGGTTCCTACGAGCAGTACTTC. It translates to CASTAGSYEQYF.

The chain has TRBV29-1 and TRBJ1-1; D may be TRBD1 (5 bases). In germline, CDR1 is SQVTM, CDR2 ANQGSEA. The CDR3 runs 12 residues. Trimming took 7 bases from V and 1 from J, leaving 10 bases between them. CDR3 in DNA: TGCAGCGGCTCCACAGGGAACACTGAAGCTTTCTTT. Amino acids: CSGSTGNTEAFF.

The genes are TRBV5-1 and TRBJ2-3, with TRBD1 as a possible D gene (7 bases). Germline V gives CDR1 SGHRS, CDR2 YFSETQ. The CDR3 spans 14 residues. V dropped 6 bases and J dropped 5 bases, with 16 bases sitting between them. The CDR3, as DNA: TGCGCCAGCAACGTACAGGGGCGGGGAGATACGCAGTATTTT. This codes for CASNVQGRGDTQYF. Complete variable domain (other parts from reference TRBV5-1 and TRBJ2-3): KAGVTQTPRYLIKTRGQQVTLSCSPISGHRSVSWYQQTPGQGLQFLFEYFSETQRNKGNFPGRFSGRQFSNSRSEMNVSTLELGDSALYLCASNVQGRGDTQYFGPGTRLTVL.

About this clone: Other DNA sequences within the sample encode an identical CDR3. This chain links TRBV7-2 with TRBJ2-7, with D perhaps being TRBD1 or TRBD2 (5 bases each). This CDR3 has 16 residues. V was pared by 4 bases and J by 0 bases, with 16 bases between. The germline V gene has CDR1 SGHTA and CDR2 FQGNSA. The CDR3 DNA is TGTGCCAGCAGCTCCTTCACCGGGACGTTCTCCTACGAGCAGTACTTC. Its protein product is CASSSFTGTFSYEQYF.

This clone was seen more than once but under ten times. This chain joins TRBV7-2 and TRBJ2-7; D unresolved. Germline V gene sequence: CDR1 SGHTA, CDR2 FQGNSA. Trimming took off 5 bases at V and 2 bases at J, with 13 bases between the two ends. The CDR3 contains 14 residues. Written as DNA, the CDR3 is TGTGCCAGCAGCCCATCGGGTGGGCCCTACGAGCAGTACTTC. The encoded protein is CASSPSGGPYEQYF. The full variable domain, with the rest looked up from reference TRBV7-2 and TRBJ2-7, is GAGVSQSPSNKVTEKGKDVELRCDPISGHTALYWYRQSLGQGLEFLIYFQGNSAPDKSGLPSDRFSAERTGGSVSTLTIQRTQQEDSAVYLCASSPSGGPYEQYFGPGTRLTVT.

This clone was detected a few times. The chain is built from TRBV5-4 and TRBJ2-7; TRBD1 matches 8 bases. This CDR3 has 14 residues. Per germline, CDR1 SGHNT and CDR2 YYREEE (reference sequence). J lost 9 bases, V lost 4 bases, and 12 bases had no gene match. In DNA, the CDR3 is TGTGCCAGCAGCCCGGACAGGGTTGGACCTCGGCAGTACTTC. Amino acid sequence: CASSPDRVGPRQYF.

The chain recombines TRBV30 with TRBJ1-4; 9 bases line up with TRBD1. The CDR3 is made up of 16 amino acids. Germline values: CDR1 GTSNPN, CDR2 SVGIG (reference sequence). Losses at the gene ends were 5 bases for V and 10 bases for J; bases not matched to a gene: 17. CDR3 amino acids: CAWGQQYRGRNRKLFF. The DNA for the CDR3 is TGTGCCTGGGGCCAACAATACAGGGGGCGGAATAGAAAACTGTTTTTT.

This clone was seen a few times. In DNA, the CDR3 is TGCGCCAGCAGCCCCGAGACTAGCGGGAGCTCTGGGGCCAACGTCCTGACTTTC. This encodes CASSPETSGSSGANVLTF. This rearrangement joins TRBV4-3 to TRBJ2-6, with 12 bases aligning to TRBD2. The CDR3 consists of 18 residues. J was trimmed by 0 bases and V by 4 bases; bases with no gene match: 4. The germline CDR1 and CDR2 sequences are LGHNA and YSLEER.

The V gene is TRBV5-1, the J gene TRBJ2-4, with D possibly matching TRBD2 (5 bases). The CDR3 runs to 16 residues. Trimming removed 0 bases at V and 0 bases at J, with 10 bases between. Germline V gene data show CDR1 as SGHRS and CDR2 as YFSETQ. The CDR3 reads CASSLAAGLAKNIQYF. The CDR3 DNA follows: TGCGCCAGCAGCTTGGCCGCAGGACTAGCCAAAAACATTCAGTACTTC.

There are a few counts of this clone. The chain couples TRBV2 to TRBJ1-4, with 10 positions matching TRBD1. V lost 6 bases, J lost 6 bases, and 7 bases stayed unmatched. Germline V lookup: CDR1 SNHLY, CDR2 FYNNEI. The CDR3 contains 15 residues. The CDR3 here is CASSPSGTGDEKLFF. The CDR3, as DNA: TGTGCCAGCAGCCCCTCCGGGACAGGGGATGAAAAACTGTTTTTT.